The clone carrying this T cell receptor (beta chain) was seen a few times. Its antigen is still unknown. In the same sample, other DNA sequences code for this CDR3. The germline V and J ends were trimmed by 6 bases and 1 base, with 9 bases remaining between them. This CDR3 contains 13 residues. CDR1 is SGHDN and CDR2 is FVKESK in the germline V gene. Sequencing targeted expressed TCRB transcripts, as all isolated RNA had been reverse transcribed. Sequencing used immunoSEQ multiplex PCR; TCRdb keeps in-frame clones, though not all of them. The sample carries about 930,000 clones, around a sixth recorded once. These data belong to a study of beta chain features in type 1 diabetes. The study's findings and limits: VDJ junctions from type 1 diabetes patients carried fewer insertions and larger deletions.

Sequencing was done on a sample of naive CD4+ T cells from blood. The rearrangement links TRBV14 to TRBJ1-1, with D unclear. The origin of this receptor is a woman younger than 30 in good health. Written as DNA, the CDR3 is TGTGCCAGCAGTCAACAGAGGAACACTGAAGCTTTCTTT. Translation gives CASSQQRNTEAFF.